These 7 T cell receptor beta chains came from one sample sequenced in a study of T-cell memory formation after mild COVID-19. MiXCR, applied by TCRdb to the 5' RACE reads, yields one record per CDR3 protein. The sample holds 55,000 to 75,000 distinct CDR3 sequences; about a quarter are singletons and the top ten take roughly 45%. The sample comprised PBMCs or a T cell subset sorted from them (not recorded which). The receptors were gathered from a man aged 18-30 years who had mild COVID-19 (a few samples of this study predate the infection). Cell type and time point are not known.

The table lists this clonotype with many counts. CDR3 coding DNA: TGTGCCAGCAGCTCGGCGGGGGAGGGGGATGAGCAGTTCTTC. Its protein is CASSSAGEGDEQFF. The V and J genes are TRBV6-4 and TRBJ2-1, with a possible D match to TRBD2 (7 bases). The CDR3 loop spans 14 amino acids. Germline CDR1 is MRHNA and CDR2 is SNTAGT. The V gene lost 6 bases and the J gene lost 8 bases, with 17 bases spanning the gap.

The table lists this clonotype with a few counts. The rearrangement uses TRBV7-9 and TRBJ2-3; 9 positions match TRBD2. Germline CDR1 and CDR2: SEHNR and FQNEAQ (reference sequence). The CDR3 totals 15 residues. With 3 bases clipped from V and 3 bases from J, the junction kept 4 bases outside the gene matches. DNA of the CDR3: TGTGCCAGCAGCTTCTTAGCGGGGGTGACAGATACGCAGTATTTT. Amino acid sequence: CASSFLAGVTDTQYF.

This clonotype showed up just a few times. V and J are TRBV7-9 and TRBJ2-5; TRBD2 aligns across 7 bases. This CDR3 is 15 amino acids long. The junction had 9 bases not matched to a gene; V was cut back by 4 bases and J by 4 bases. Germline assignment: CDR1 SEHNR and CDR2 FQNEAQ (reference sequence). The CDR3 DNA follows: TGTGCCAGCAGCTCGGCGGGAGCTGGAGGAGAGACCCAGTACTTC. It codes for CASSSAGAGGETQYF.

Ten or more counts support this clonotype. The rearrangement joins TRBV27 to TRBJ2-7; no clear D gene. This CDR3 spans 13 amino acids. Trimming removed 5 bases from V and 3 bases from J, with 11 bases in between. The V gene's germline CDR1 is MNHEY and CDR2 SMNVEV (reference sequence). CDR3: CASSINLVYEQYF. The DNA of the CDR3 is TGTGCCAGCAGTATTAACCTGGTCTACGAGCAGTACTTC.

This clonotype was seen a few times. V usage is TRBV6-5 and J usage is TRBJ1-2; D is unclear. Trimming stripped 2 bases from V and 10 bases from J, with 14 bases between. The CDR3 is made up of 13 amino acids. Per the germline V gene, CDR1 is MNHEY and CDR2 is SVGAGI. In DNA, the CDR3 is TGTGCCAGCAGTTACGGTCCCGTCACCCCCTACACCTTC. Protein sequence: CASSYGPVTPYTF.

The CDR3 here is CASSRDGLATEAFF. The CDR3 DNA sequence: TGTGCCAGCAGCCGGGACGGGCTTGCCACTGAAGCTTTCTTT. The V gene is TRBV6-2 or TRBV6-3, the J gene TRBJ1-1; possibly TRBD1 for D (5 bases). Germline V lookup: CDR1 MNHEY, CDR2 SVGEGT. The germline V and J ends were trimmed by 6 bases and 4 bases, with 15 bases remaining between them. The CDR3 sequence is 14 residues long.

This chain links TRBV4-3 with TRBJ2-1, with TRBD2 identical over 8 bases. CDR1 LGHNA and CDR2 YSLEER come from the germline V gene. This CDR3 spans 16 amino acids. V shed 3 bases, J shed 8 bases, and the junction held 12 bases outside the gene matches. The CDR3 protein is CASSHPNSGLVDEQFF. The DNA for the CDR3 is TGCGCCAGCAGCCACCCAAATTCGGGACTAGTAGATGAGCAGTTCTTC.